This T cell receptor (beta chain) was documented in a study of T cells in tuberculosis. For the study at large: Sequenced TCRs come from CD1B-GMM tetramer-binding T cells.

Study-level results: Some low-affinity tetramer-binding T cells may be absent from this sample.

Thawed, overnight-rested PBMC were stained with GMM-loaded CD1B tetramer, viability dye and anti-CD3, then sorted. The CD1B tetramers carried C32 glucose monomycolate purified from Rhodococcus equi. Each donor contributed roughly 100,000 sorted tetramer-negative cells. No alpha-beta pairing information exists for these sequences. Clones were read by immunoSEQ multiplex PCR, and TCRdb kept only the in-frame ones, dropping some. The sample includes 85,000 to 100,000 clones, approximately 90% of them seen just once. The germline V gene has CDR1 SGHAT and CDR2 FQNNGV. The CDR3 totals 13 residues. Trimming took 3 bases from V and 6 from J, leaving 12 bases between them.

The sample taken for sequencing was CD1b-GMM tetramer-negative cells sorted from PBMCs. The clonotype originates from an adult woman with latent tuberculosis. The chain has TRBV11-2 and TRBJ2-7, with TRBD2 as a possible D gene (7 bases). The chain's CDR3 is CASSLGGAVEQYF. CDR3 in DNA: TGTGCCAGCAGCTTGGGGGGGGCGGTCGAGCAGTACTTC.